The rows below give T cell receptor beta chains drawn from one sample of a study of early T cells in non-severe SARS-CoV-2 infection. Via MiXCR, TCRdb re-called the 5' RACE reads, giving one row per CDR3 protein. The sample records about 81,000 distinct CDR3 sequences, 5.5% to 7.5% being singletons. Sequencing used whole blood. These receptors all stem from an adult who was a healthcare worker with PCR-confirmed SARS-CoV-2 infection or an uninfected control (not recorded which). The CDR3 runs from the conserved cysteine through the conserved F or W. A D gene is named only where the DNA matches it firmly. The listing skips clone size in some rows; elsewhere it reads once, few, many or a size class.

CDR3nt	CDR3aa	abundance	v_gene	j_gene	d_gene
TGCAGTGCTCCGGACAGGGTGTCCGGGGAGCTGTTTTTT	CSAPDRVSGELFF	-	TRBV20-1	TRBJ2-2	TRBD1
TGTGCCAGCAGCCAGGGGCCATACAATGAGCAGTTCTTC	CASSQGPYNEQFF	-	TRBV14	TRBJ2-1	-
TGCGCCAGCAGCTTGGTTCAGATCACAGATACGCAGTATTTT	CASSLVQITDTQYF	few	TRBV5-1	TRBJ2-3	-
TGTGCCAGCAGTGAACTTCAGGTATTCGAGACCTTACAGTTCTTC	CASSELQVFETLQFF	many	TRBV2	TRBJ2-1	-
TGTGCCAGCAGCCAAGATTTGGGACAGGGGTACAATGAGCAGTTCTTC	CASSQDLGQGYNEQFF	few	TRBV3-1	TRBJ2-1	TRBD1
TGTGCCAGTCGGCCTACTAGCACAGATACGCAGTATTTT	CASRPTSTDTQYF	many	TRBV19	TRBJ2-3	-
TGCGCCAGCAGCCAAGCCCGTCAGGGGGCGCGTTTTTTC	CASSQARQGARFF	few	TRBV4-3	TRBJ2-7	TRBD1
TGTGCCAGCAGCATCACAGGGGTCGGCGAGCAGTACTTC	CASSITGVGEQYF	many	TRBV7-6	TRBJ2-7	TRBD1
TGTGCCAGCAGCCGAGAGAGACAAGAGACCCAGTACTTC	CASSRERQETQYF	many	TRBV4-2	TRBJ2-5	-
TGCGCCAGCAGTTCAGCCGGGACGGCAGAAGCTTTCTTT	CASSSAGTAEAFF	-	TRBV5-1	TRBJ1-1	-
TGCGCCAGCAGCCCTACCTCCCCACAGGGAGGAACTGAAGCTTTCTTT	CASSPTSPQGGTEAFF	many	TRBV5-1	TRBJ1-1	-
TGTGCCAGCAGAACACCGCTAGCGGGAGCCGACGGGGAGCTGTTTTTT	CASRTPLAGADGELFF	many	TRBV6-2/TRBV6-3	TRBJ2-2	TRBD2
TGTGCCATCCGCGCCGGGACAGGGTTGTATAATGAGCAGTTCTTC	CAIRAGTGLYNEQFF	many	TRBV2	TRBJ2-1	TRBD1
TGCGCCAGCAGCCAAGAAAGGGTTTCTGGCTATGGCTACACCTTC	CASSQERVSGYGYTF	-	TRBV4-3	TRBJ1-2	-
TGCAGCGCCCCGGGAATATCGAACACCGGGGAGCTGTTTTTT	CSAPGISNTGELFF	-	TRBV29-1	TRBJ2-2	-
TGTGCCAGCAGCCAACGAGGGCGGGACGAGCAGTACTTC	CASSQRGRDEQYF	few	TRBV3-1	TRBJ2-7	-
TGTGCCAGCAGCAATACCTACGAGCAGTACTTC	CASSNTYEQYF	many	TRBV28	TRBJ2-7	-
TGCAGCGTCCGTGTGCAAGGACAGGGGTGGCCCAATGAGCAGTTCTTC	CSVRVQGQGWPNEQFF	few	TRBV29-1	TRBJ2-1	TRBD1
TGCGCCAGCAGCTCGGAGAGTGCAACTAATGAAAAACTGTTTTTT	CASSSESATNEKLFF	-	TRBV5-1	TRBJ1-4	-
TGCAGCGCCATCGACAGGGGGCTTGGTGAGCAGTACTTC	CSAIDRGLGEQYF	many	TRBV29-1	TRBJ2-7	TRBD1